This is a list of T cell receptor beta chains from one sample in a study of cytotoxic CD8 clonotypes in ibrutinib-treated CLL. Assay used: immunoSEQ multiplex PCR; TCRdb lists only in-frame clones, some missing. The sample has about 23,000 clones; roughly 68% are singletons. Here the sequenced sample was PBMCs, taken after 24 months of ibrutinib treatment. The receptor source for this set is a human donor with chronic lymphocytic leukemia. Each CDR3 is given with its conserved first and last residue. A D gene is named only where the DNA matches it firmly. Clone size is stated in some rows and not others, as once, few, many or a class when expanded.

j_gene | d_gene | abundance | v_gene | CDR3nt | CDR3aa
TRBJ2-1 | TRBD2 | few | TRBV7-7 | TGTGCCAGCAGCTTAGAGCTAGCGGACTCCTACAATGAGCAGTTCTTC | CASSLELADSYNEQFF
TRBJ1-4 | TRBD1 | NA | TRBV18 | TGTGCCAGCTCAGTCATCGGGACAGGGTTTGAAAAACTGTTTTTT | CASSVIGTGFEKLFF
TRBJ2-1 | TRBD2 | NA | TRBV5-1 | TGCGCCAGCAGCGCGCTAGCGGGGGGGCCCTATGAGCAGTTCTTC | CASSALAGGPYEQFF
TRBJ2-3 | TRBD2 | NA | TRBV5-1 | TGCGCCAGCAGCCCGGGGAGGGTTAGCACAGATACGCAGTATTTT | CASSPGRVSTDTQYF
TRBJ2-1 | NA | NA | TRBV19 | TGTGCCAGTAGTATAGGGGATAGCTCGTCGAATGAGCAGTTCTTC | CASSIGDSSSNEQFF
TRBJ2-5 | NA | NA | TRBV10-3 | TGTGCCATCAGTCCGACAGATCGTGAGCAAGAGACCCAGTACTTC | CAISPTDREQETQYF
TRBJ2-5 | NA | NA | TRBV4-2 | TGTGCCAGCAGCCAAGACAGGAAAGAGACCCAGTACTTC | CASSQDRKETQYF
TRBJ1-5 | NA | once | TRBV11-2 | TGTGCCAGCAGCCCTGGAGCCGGGAGGTCGGATCAGCCCCAGCATTTT | CASSPGAGRSDQPQHF
TRBJ1-1 | NA | NA | TRBV5-6 | TGTGCCAGCAGCTTGGCTTTCCTTAACGCTGAAGCTTTCTTT | CASSLAFLNAEAFF
TRBJ2-1 | NA | NA | TRBV14 | TGTGCCAGCAGCCAGAAACCCGGGGGGCGTGGGTACAACGAGCAGTTCTTC | CASSQKPGGRGYNEQFF
TRBJ1-3 | TRBD1 | NA | TRBV19 | TGTGCCAGTAGTATAGGGGACAGCCTTCTTGGAAACACCATATATTTT | CASSIGDSLLGNTIYF
TRBJ1-1 | NA | medium-sized | TRBV18 | TGTGCCAGCTCGCCCAGGGGGAACACTGAAGCTTTCTTT | CASSPRGNTEAFF
TRBJ2-7 | TRBD2 | NA | TRBV25-1 | TGTGCCACAGGGACTAGCGGAGACTACGAGCAGTACTTC | CATGTSGDYEQYF
TRBJ1-2 | NA | NA | TRBV5-1 | TGCGCCAGCCGTGTTGCGGGGGGGACTAACTATGGCTACACCTTC | CASRVAGGTNYGYTF
TRBJ2-7 | TRBD1 | many | TRBV4-2 | TGTGCCAGCAGCCTACGACAGGGTGGCTACGAGCAGTACTTC | CASSLRQGGYEQYF
TRBJ2-7 | NA | many | TRBV5-6 | TGTGCCAGCAGCTCTACCTCCTCCTACGAGCAGTACTTC | CASSSTSSYEQYF
TRBJ1-2 | TRBD1 | NA | TRBV11-2 | TGTGCCAGCAGCTTATCAGGGGGCGGCTACACCTTC | CASSLSGGGYTF
TRBJ1-1 | NA | NA | TRBV5-6 | TGTGCCAGCAGCTTGAGGCACACTGAAGCTTTCTTT | CASSLRHTEAFF
TRBJ2-5 | NA | NA | TRBV5-1 | TGCGCCAGCAGCCCCTCGGACAGACGAGAGACCCAGTACTTC | CASSPSDRRETQYF
TRBJ2-1 | NA | few | TRBV5-6 | TGTGCCAGCAGCTTGGCGGGGAATGAGCAGTTCTTC | CASSLAGNEQFF
TRBJ2-7 | TRBD1 | NA | TRBV11-3 | TGTGCCAGCAGCTACGACAGGGTAGGCGAGCAGTACTTC | CASSYDRVGEQYF
TRBJ1-2 | TRBD1 | NA | TRBV5-6 | TGTGCCAGCCGACAGGGGACCGTGACTAATGGCTACACCTTC | CASRQGTVTNGYTF
TRBJ2-5 | TRBD2 | NA | TRBV5-8 | TGTGCCAGCAGCACGGGACTAGCGGGGTCAGAGACCCAGTACTTC | CASSTGLAGSETQYF
TRBJ2-4 | NA | few | TRBV29-1 | TGCAGCGCCTCAGAGGGTTTTGCCAAAAACATTCAGTACTTC | CSASEGFAKNIQYF
TRBJ2-3 | NA | NA | TRBV5-1 | TGCGCCAGCAGCTTGCAGGGGACCTCAGATACGCAGTATTTT | CASSLQGTSDTQYF
TRBJ1-2 | NA | NA | TRBV5-6 | TGTGCCAGCAGCTTGGCCAGCGTAGACGTCTATGGCTACACCTTC | CASSLASVDVYGYTF
TRBJ2-7 | NA | NA | TRBV7-8 | TGTGCCAGCAGCTTAGTTTTCGGGGGCCCGAAAGAGCAGTACTTC | CASSLVFGGPKEQYF
TRBJ2-1 | NA | NA | TRBV6-1 | TGTGCCAGCAGTGAAGGGGCGGTCCCATCTGATGAGCAGTTCTTC | CASSEGAVPSDEQFF
TRBJ2-3 | NA | NA | TRBV10-1 | TGCGCCAGCAGCCGGGACTTGAGCACAGATACGCAGTATTTT | CASSRDLSTDTQYF
TRBJ1-5 | TRBD1 | few | TRBV18 | TGTGCCAGCTCGGGAGGACAGGGTTCGGTGGGCAATCAGCCCCAGCATTTT | CASSGGQGSVGNQPQHF
TRBJ1-5 | TRBD1 | NA | TRBV6-1 | TGTGCCAGCAGTTTTCGACAGGGTGATCAGCCCCAGCATTTT | CASSFRQGDQPQHF